This T cell receptor beta chain is from a study of response to subunit inactivated influenza vaccine. This CDR3 spans 15 amino acids. V shed 2 bases, J shed 4 bases, and the junction held 9 bases outside the gene matches. Germline V gene data show CDR1 as DFQATT and CDR2 as SNEGSKA (reference sequence). Each CDR3 protein gets one entry after TCRdb re-called the RT-PCR reads with MiXCR. The data show hundreds of thousands of distinct CDR3 sequences, about 14% seen once. This clonotype was counted ten times or more. Its antigen is unidentified. Points from the study as a whole: Authors suggested each seasonal influenza vaccination recruits few new T cells.

The source of this sequence is a man aged 45-60 years who received an inactivated influenza vaccine. This chain joins TRBV20-1 and TRBJ2-5; TRBD1 agrees at 8 bases. The sequenced sample was PBMCs from blood, obtained around 15 days before vaccination. The CDR3 DNA is TGCAGTGCTAGATCCGGACAGGGAGATCGAGAGACCCAGTACTTC. Translation: CSARSGQGDRETQYF.